The entry that follows covers one T cell receptor (beta chain) sequence. The antigen remains unidentified. This sample was included in a study of T-cell memory formation after mild COVID-19. About the study: The TCR clusters were mostly specific to one donor. Study results and caveats: Later expanders leaned toward CD4+, whereas clones contracting from day 15 to 85 were balanced CD4/CD8.

With constant-segment primers, 5'RACE yielded cDNA libraries of TCR alpha and TCR beta that carried sample barcodes and UMIs. Each CDR3 protein is one row after TCRdb ran MiXCR on the 5' RACE reads. Of approximately 350,000 distinct CDR3 sequences in the sample, 13% were seen once. There are 13 residues in the CDR3. The germline V gene has CDR1 KGHSH and CDR2 LQKENI. V was pared by 0 bases and J by 4 bases, with 4 bases between. V and J are TRBV18 and TRBJ1-5; D is unresolved. Specimen: PBMCs or a T cell subset sorted from them (not recorded which). The clonotype was recovered from a man between 18 and 35 years old who had mild COVID-19 (a few samples of this study predate the infection). Cell type and time point are not known. CDR3 bases: TGTGCCAGCTCACCACCGGAAAATCAGCCCCAGCATTTT. Translating it yields CASSPPENQPQHF.